A selection of T cell receptor beta chains follows, all from one sample in a study of identical twins. TCRdb recomputed calls from the 5' RACE reads with MiXCR, one row per CDR3 protein. The data show 210,000 or so distinct CDR3 sequences, around 6.8% seen once. The data were also submitted as part of a second study, on yellow fever vaccine responses in identical twins.

Source material: memory (CD45RO+) T cells sorted from blood. The receptors derive from a young woman in good health. CDR3s include the opening cysteine and the closing phenylalanine or tryptophan. The order of the fields is V gene, CDR3 length, D gene, J gene, CDR3 protein. D genes are given only for firm matches.

v_gene: TRBV6-1; len: 16; d_gene: TRBD2; j_gene: TRBJ2-1; CDR3aa: CASSEPLTSGGNEQFF
v_gene: TRBV29-1; len: 11; d_gene: -; j_gene: TRBJ1-3; CDR3aa: CSVEGGNTIYF
v_gene: TRBV7-2; len: 17; d_gene: -; j_gene: TRBJ1-2; CDR3aa: CASSPRRQERSNYGYTF
v_gene: TRBV12-3/TRBV12-4; len: 16; d_gene: TRBD1; j_gene: TRBJ2-6; CDR3aa: CASSFSTGAGANVLTF
v_gene: TRBV7-9; len: 15; d_gene: TRBD2; j_gene: TRBJ2-3; CDR3aa: CASTVPSGATDTQYF
v_gene: TRBV20-1; len: 15; d_gene: -; j_gene: TRBJ2-5; CDR3aa: CSARALRVTGETQYF
v_gene: TRBV20-1; len: 14; d_gene: -; j_gene: TRBJ2-7; CDR3aa: CSARPHGSSYEQYF
v_gene: TRBV7-2; len: 15; d_gene: TRBD2; j_gene: TRBJ2-7; CDR3aa: CASSLLAGGPGEQYF
v_gene: TRBV28; len: 15; d_gene: TRBD2; j_gene: TRBJ2-3; CDR3aa: CASSLTSGTADTQYF
v_gene: TRBV5-1; len: 16; d_gene: TRBD2; j_gene: TRBJ2-2; CDR3aa: CASSWNSGGYTGELFF
v_gene: TRBV2; len: 15; d_gene: -; j_gene: TRBJ2-1; CDR3aa: CATPTARHSYNEQFF
v_gene: TRBV20-1; len: 15; d_gene: -; j_gene: TRBJ2-3; CDR3aa: CSARDGVTGTDTQYF
v_gene: TRBV28; len: 15; d_gene: -; j_gene: TRBJ1-5; CDR3aa: CASSSDSHSNQPQHF
v_gene: TRBV12-3/TRBV12-4; len: 14; d_gene: -; j_gene: TRBJ2-3; CDR3aa: CASTIGGPTDTQYF
v_gene: TRBV3-1; len: 15; d_gene: TRBD2; j_gene: TRBJ2-1; CDR3aa: CASSPGTNVYNEQFF
v_gene: TRBV9; len: 16; d_gene: -; j_gene: TRBJ2-7; CDR3aa: CASSVAVSGGDNEQYF
v_gene: TRBV9; len: 17; d_gene: -; j_gene: TRBJ2-2; CDR3aa: CASSVVGTGSNTGELFF
v_gene: TRBV6-5; len: 15; d_gene: TRBD1; j_gene: TRBJ1-2; CDR3aa: CASSFQPTGADGYTF
v_gene: TRBV5-6; len: 15; d_gene: -; j_gene: TRBJ1-5; CDR3aa: CASSLGSYSNQPQHF
v_gene: TRBV20-1; len: 16; d_gene: -; j_gene: TRBJ2-7; CDR3aa: CSAPPGGKIGSYEQYF
v_gene: TRBV21-1; len: 17; d_gene: -; j_gene: TRBJ1-6; CDR3aa: CASSKEVRLSGNSPLHF
v_gene: TRBV20-1; len: 15; d_gene: -; j_gene: TRBJ1-6; CDR3aa: CSARKISSYNSPLHF
v_gene: TRBV5-1; len: 15; d_gene: -; j_gene: TRBJ1-4; CDR3aa: CASSLAGLPNEKLFF
v_gene: TRBV12-3/TRBV12-4; len: 14; d_gene: -; j_gene: TRBJ2-3; CDR3aa: CASSYGFRADTQYF
v_gene: TRBV28; len: 13; d_gene: -; j_gene: TRBJ2-7; CDR3aa: CAAEGVQIHEQYF
v_gene: TRBV12-3/TRBV12-4; len: 14; d_gene: -; j_gene: TRBJ2-5; CDR3aa: CASRSVGRGETQYF
v_gene: TRBV6-2/TRBV6-3; len: 12; d_gene: -; j_gene: TRBJ2-2; CDR3aa: CASTKTPGELFF
v_gene: TRBV3-1; len: 15; d_gene: -; j_gene: TRBJ1-2; CDR3aa: CASSQMAGIMGGYTF
v_gene: TRBV29-1; len: 14; d_gene: -; j_gene: TRBJ2-5; CDR3aa: CSVEGRRRQETQYF
v_gene: TRBV19; len: 14; d_gene: -; j_gene: TRBJ2-2; CDR3aa: CASSIGPGSGELFF
v_gene: TRBV20-1; len: 17; d_gene: TRBD1; j_gene: TRBJ1-4; CDR3aa: CSATGQGLKGLNEKLFF
v_gene: TRBV6-1; len: 14; d_gene: TRBD1; j_gene: TRBJ1-1; CDR3aa: CASSTRTGNTEAFF
v_gene: TRBV5-1; len: 17; d_gene: TRBD2; j_gene: TRBJ2-5; CDR3aa: CASSLAGSSGIQETQYF
v_gene: TRBV6-1; len: 17; d_gene: TRBD2; j_gene: TRBJ2-7; CDR3aa: CASSRGLAGGNSYEQYF
v_gene: TRBV7-2; len: 15; d_gene: TRBD1; j_gene: TRBJ2-3; CDR3aa: CASRLQGTGTDTQYF